Many counts were recorded for the clone carrying this T cell receptor (beta chain). Its antigen is as yet unknown. V gave up 4 bases and J gave up 0 bases; unmatched junction bases: 1. Germline values: CDR1 MNHNS, CDR2 SASEGT. The CDR3 spans 15 residues. Libraries were made from TCR beta cDNA, and they carried unique molecular identifiers. TCRdb processed the PCR reads anew with MiXCR; each CDR3 protein has one entry. This table holds some 690,000 distinct CDR3 sequences, 25% to 30% found once. The data derive from a study of post-analysis software for immune sequencing data. Study-level background: Recorded subtypes: relapsing-remitting, secondary progressive, progressive-relapsing; some patients unannotated. Study outcomes and limitations: TRBV5-6, TRBV5-1 and TRBV20-1 belonged to a set of a handful of TRBV segments that were more frequent in patients than controls. Normalized Chao1 diversity in multiple sclerosis patients fell significantly below that of controls. Samples from one preparation batch, clustered by F measure, grouped strongly together.

Sequenced input: blood. This clonotype was obtained from a girl aged 10-17 years with multiple sclerosis. The rearrangement joins TRBV6-1 to TRBJ2-7; 12 bases line up with TRBD2. CDR3 protein: CASSATSGSSYEQYF. CDR3 in DNA: TGTGCCAGCAGTGCGACTAGCGGGAGCTCCTACGAGCAGTACTTC.